One sample yielded the 19 T cell receptor beta chains listed below, sequenced in a study of regulatory T cells in long-lasting Graves disease. Both iRepertoire HTBI primers and Arm-PCR of CDR3 regions were used to build the TCR beta libraries. Each CDR3 protein is one row after TCRdb ran MiXCR on the multiplex PCR reads. This table has about 540,000 distinct CDR3 sequences, roughly 13% appearing once. The time point denotes: newly diagnosed GD, antithyroid drugs for less than 3 months. Making the TCR library involved RNA that had been extracted from PBMCs. These data are also associated with another study on T cells in Graves' hyperthyroidism and ophthalmopathy.

This specimen consisted of peripheral blood mononuclear cells (PBMCs), obtained at new diagnosis, from a patient treated with antithyroid drugs. These receptors all stem from a man aged 25-45 years with Graves disease.

V gene TRBV18 combines with J gene TRBJ2-7; either TRBD1 or TRBD2 may fit D (6 bases each). Germline loops: CDR1 KGHSH, CDR2 LQKENI. The CDR3 extends over 14 amino acids. Trimming left V 2 bases short and J 2 bases short, with 10 bases between. CDR3 sequence (DNA): TGTGCCAGCTCACCATACAGGGAGGCCTACGAGCAGTACTTC. Protein product: CASSPYREAYEQYF.

This clonotype was observed many times. The chain has TRBV11-2 and TRBJ2-5; 7 bases map to TRBD1. The J segment lost 4 bases and the V segment lost 6 bases, leaving 2 bases of the junction unmatched. This CDR3 is built from 12 residues. Looked up from germline, CDR1 is SGHAT and CDR2 is FQNNGV. This CDR3 is CASRRQGETQYF. In DNA form, the CDR3 reads TGTGCCAGCAGACGACAGGGAGAGACCCAGTACTTC.

This clonotype was seen a few times. The chain employs TRBV20-1 and TRBJ2-5; 9 bases match TRBD2. The CDR3 is made up of 14 amino acids. Germline V gives CDR1 DFQATT, CDR2 SNEGSKA (reference sequence). V gave up 3 bases and J gave up 5 bases; unmatched junction bases: 7. CDR3 amino acids: CSARELAGWETQYF. As DNA, the CDR3 is TGCAGTGCTAGGGAACTAGCGGGTTGGGAGACCCAGTACTTC.

This clonotype was counted many times. The J gene is TRBJ2-7, the V gene TRBV9; D uncertain. From germline, CDR1 is SGDLS and CDR2 YYNGEE. CDR3 length equals 12 residues. Trimming took 4 bases from V and 7 from J, leaving 12 bases between them. CDR3 residues: CASSPDGSEQYF. In nucleotides, the CDR3 is TGTGCCAGCAGCCCTGATGGTTCGGAGCAGTACTTC.

This CDR3 is CASSELGLAGSYEQYF. The CDR3 DNA follows: TGTGCCAGCAGTGAATTGGGACTAGCGGGATCCTACGAGCAGTACTTC. The rearrangement joins TRBV6-2 or TRBV6-3 to TRBJ2-7, with 13 bases matching TRBD2. Trimming at V came to 5 bases and at J to 1 base, leaving 5 bases not matched to a gene. This CDR3 spans 16 amino acids. Looked up from germline, CDR1 is MNHEY and CDR2 is SVGEGT.

The CDR3 loop is CASSLPPRGVQFF. CDR3 DNA sequence: TGTGCCAGCAGCTTGCCTCCTAGGGGTGTGCAGTTCTTC. The rearrangement links TRBV11-2 to TRBJ2-1; maybe TRBD1 (5 bases). The CDR3 contains 13 residues. The ends were cut back, 3 bases at V and 12 bases at J, with 15 bases in the middle. The germline V gene encodes CDR1 SGHAT and CDR2 FQNNGV.

This clonotype came up a few times. The chain employs TRBV20-1 and TRBJ1-6; possible D gene TRBD1, 5 bases. Germline CDR1 is DFQATT and CDR2 is SNEGSKA (reference sequence). V was clipped by 0 bases and J by 2 bases, with 17 bases between them. The CDR3 contains 18 residues. The CDR3 loop is CSAREGLKDAAYNSPLHF. The CDR3 region has the DNA TGCAGTGCTAGAGAGGGACTCAAGGACGCAGCCTATAATTCACCCCTCCACTTT.

There are a few counts of this clonotype. V is TRBV7-9 and J is TRBJ2-2; D could derive from TRBD1 or TRBD2 (6 bases each). CDR1 and CDR2 from the germline V gene are SEHNR and FQNEAQ (reference sequence). The CDR3 loop spans 13 amino acids. Trimming removed 8 bases from V and 5 bases from J, with 12 bases in between. CDR3 sequence (DNA): TGTGCCAGCGCGCGGGGACAAACCGGGGAGCTGTTTTTT. The encoded protein is CASARGQTGELFF.

This clonotype has ten or more counts. The chain employs TRBV25-1 and TRBJ2-2; the match to TRBD1 covers 7 bases. Germline CDR1 reads MGHDK; CDR2 reads SYGVNS. There are 14 residues in the CDR3. V lost 6 bases, J lost 7 bases, and 8 bases stayed unmatched. CDR3 sequence reads: CASSLRQGGGELFF. As DNA, the CDR3 is TGTGCCAGCAGCCTAAGACAGGGCGGCGGGGAGCTGTTTTTT.

This clonotype was found a few times. This chain uses TRBV15 with TRBJ2-7, with TRBD1 matching over 10 bases. V lost 1 base, J lost 4 bases, and 4 bases stayed unmatched. Germline CDR1 and CDR2: LNHNV and YYDKDF (reference sequence). The CDR3 spans 15 residues. The CDR3 protein is CATSRAGTGAYEQYF. Here the CDR3 DNA reads TGTGCCACCAGCAGAGCCGGGACAGGGGCGTACGAGCAGTACTTC.

V gene TRBV7-9 combines with J gene TRBJ2-5; D could derive from TRBD1 or TRBD2 (5 bases each). The length of the CDR3 is 17 residues. The V gene lost 5 bases and the J gene lost 2 bases, with 21 bases spanning the gap. Germline loops: CDR1 SEHNR, CDR2 FQNEAQ (reference sequence). The CDR3 reads CASSGQAYGALQETQYF. CDR3 coding DNA: TGTGCCAGCAGCGGACAAGCTTACGGGGCGCTTCAAGAGACCCAGTACTTC.

This clonotype was detected only a few times. This chain uses TRBV6-1 with TRBJ2-3; 9 nucleotides agree with TRBD2. The V and J ends lost 3 bases and 7 bases, in that order; junction bases with no gene match: 14. In germline, CDR1 is MNHNS, CDR2 SASEGT. The CDR3 is 17 amino acids. CDR3 in DNA: TGTGCCAGCAGTGAGAGTATTGAGGTAGCGGGAGAAAATACGCAGTATTTT. This codes for CASSESIEVAGENTQYF.

The rearrangement joins TRBV20-1 to TRBJ1-1; D gene uncertain. The ends were cut back, 7 bases at V and 3 bases at J, with 6 bases in the middle. This CDR3 spans 10 amino acids. CDR1 and CDR2 (germline): DFQATT, SNEGSKA (reference sequence). The CDR3 coding sequence is TGCAGTGGTGGGTACACTGAAGCTTTCTTT. Translation: CSGGYTEAFF.

The table lists this clonotype with many counts. The J gene is TRBJ2-1, the V gene TRBV6-5; tentative D call: TRBD2 (6 bases). The V and J ends lost 0 bases and 6 bases respectively, with 12 bases between them. Per germline, CDR1 MNHEY and CDR2 SVGAGI. The CDR3 covers 15 residues. CDR3: CASSYSNEGGNEQFF. CDR3 in DNA: TGTGCCAGCAGTTACTCGAACGAGGGAGGCAATGAGCAGTTCTTC.

This clonotype was observed a handful of times. One base away lies a much larger clone, so this may be a sequencing read error. The rearrangement uses TRBV12-3 or TRBV12-4 and TRBJ2-5; TRBD1 is a possible D gene (6 bases). This CDR3 is 14 amino acids long. The CDR3 reads CAGSLGQSQETQYF. For the CDR3, the DNA is TGTGCCGGCAGCCTTGGACAGTCTCAAGAGACCCAGTACTTC.

The sample holds many counts of this clonotype. This chain uses TRBV9 with TRBJ1-1; D unclear. Trimming took off 0 bases at V and 7 bases at J, with 16 bases between the two ends. This CDR3 is built from 15 residues. Germline V gene sequence: CDR1 SGDLS, CDR2 YYNGEE. The CDR3 is CASSVEPGSHDEAFF. CDR3 bases: TGTGCCAGCAGCGTAGAACCAGGTTCCCATGATGAAGCTTTCTTT.

This clonotype was picked up many times. This chain connects TRBV19 to TRBJ1-1, with 7 bases matching TRBD1. Germline CDR1 LNHDA, CDR2 SQIVND (reference sequence). J gave up 1 base and V 4 bases, and 3 bases lay outside the gene matches. CDR3 length: 14 amino acids. Here the CDR3 reads CASSRQGWNTEAFF. The DNA of the CDR3 is TGTGCCAGTAGTAGACAGGGCTGGAACACTGAAGCTTTCTTT.

Comment on this clonotype: This may be a read error, as it is one base from a much larger clone. This sequence joins TRBV5-1 and TRBJ2-7, with a tentative D call TRBD2 (5 bases). The CDR3 contains 15 residues. Germline V gene sequence: CDR1 SGHRS, CDR2 YFSETQ. The CDR3 DNA follows: TGCGCCAGCAGAAATTGGGAGTCCGGTGAATACGAGCAGCACTTC. Translated, it gives CASRNWESGEYEQHF.

This clonotype has at least ten counts. The J gene is TRBJ2-3, the V gene TRBV5-1; unclear D gene. The germline gives CDR1 SGHRS, CDR2 YFSETQ. The CDR3 is 14 amino acids. The V gene lost 4 bases and the J gene lost 6 bases, with 15 bases spanning the gap. CDR3 protein: CASSPLVYYDTQYF. DNA of the CDR3: TGCGCCAGCAGCCCTCTCGTCTATTACGATACGCAGTATTTT.